A selection of T cell receptor beta chains follows, all from one sample in a study of glioma-infiltrating T cells after dendritic cell vaccination. Assay used: immunoSEQ multiplex PCR; TCRdb lists only in-frame clones, some missing. This table holds approximately 110,000 clones, 90% found once. The input for sequencing was blood, taken after dendritic cell vaccination. These receptors were obtained from a human donor with glioblastoma. CDR3s include the opening cysteine and the closing phenylalanine or tryptophan. D genes are given only for firm matches. For some rows the clone size is stated as once, few or many, or as a class when expanded; others skip it.

TRBJ2-5 TRBV19 . . CASSTWEAAQETQYF TGTGCCAGTAGTACCTGGGAGGCGGCCCAAGAGACCCAGTACTTC
TRBJ1-6 TRBV2 . . CASRRGHGNSPLHF TGTGCCAGCAGGCGGGGGCACGGTAATTCACCCCTCCACTTT
TRBJ1-1 TRBV5-1 . TRBD1 CASSLAGGLEAFF TGCGCCAGCAGCTTGGCAGGGGGCCTTGAAGCTTTCTTT
TRBJ1-4 TRBV13 . TRBD1 CASSYPGQGNEKLFF TGTGCCAGCAGCTACCCGGGACAGGGGAATGAAAAACTGTTTTTT
TRBJ1-3 TRBV23-1 . . CASSQQGDGNTIYF TGCGCCAGCAGTCAACAGGGTGATGGAAACACCATATATTTT
TRBJ2-2 TRBV6-5 . . CATSPIDTGELFF TGTGCCACCAGTCCCATAGACACCGGGGAGCTGTTTTTT
TRBJ2-7 TRBV27 . . CASSLSEQAYEQYF TGTGCCAGCAGTTTATCGGAACAGGCCTACGAGCAGTACTTC
TRBJ2-1 TRBV27 . . CASSLAGVGNEQFF TGTGCCAGCAGTTTAGCAGGGGTGGGCAATGAGCAGTTCTTC
TRBJ2-1 TRBV7-3 . . CASSSQGPNEQFF TGTGCCAGCAGCTCCCAGGGCCCGAATGAGCAGTTCTTC
TRBJ2-5 TRBV6-5 . TRBD1 CASSSLGQGEETQYF TGTGCCAGCAGTTCCCTCGGACAGGGAGAAGAGACCCAGTACTTC
TRBJ2-3 TRBV30 . TRBD1 CASGAGDRGVYTQYF TGTGCCTCCGGGGCAGGGGACAGGGGGGTATATACGCAGTATTTT
TRBJ2-7 TRBV4-2 . . CASSQVQVGANSYEQYF TGTGCCAGCAGCCAAGTCCAGGTGGGGGCCAACTCCTACGAGCAGTACTTC
TRBJ1-4 TRBV28 . TRBD1 CASSFWDRRTTNEKLFF TGTGCCAGCAGTTTCTGGGACAGACGCACAACTAATGAAAAACTGTTTTTT
TRBJ2-1 TRBV5-6 . TRBD1 CASSSGQGTEQFF TGTGCCAGCAGCTCCGGACAGGGAACTGAGCAGTTCTTC
TRBJ2-7 TRBV15 once . CATSREATYEQYF TGTGCCACCAGCAGGGAGGCGACCTACGAGCAGTACTTC
TRBJ2-7 TRBV2 . . CASSEQGGMVFEQYF TGTGCCAGCAGTGAACAAGGGGGTATGGTTTTCGAGCAGTACTTC
TRBJ1-2 TRBV30 . TRBD1 CAWSSGPGGENYGYTF TGTGCCTGGAGTAGCGGGCCAGGGGGCGAAAACTATGGCTACACCTTC
TRBJ2-7 TRBV7-6 medium-sized . CASSPRAGQNYEQYF TGTGCCAGCAGCCCACGGGCAGGGCAAAACTACGAGCAGTACTTC
TRBJ2-5 TRBV5-5 few TRBD2 CASSLELAGGRETQYF TGTGCCAGCAGCTTGGAACTAGCGGGGGGGCGGGAGACCCAGTACTTC
TRBJ1-5 TRBV28 . TRBD1 CASSIGTGNQPQHF TGTGCCAGCAGTATTGGGACAGGGAATCAGCCCCAGCATTTT
TRBJ1-5 TRBV6-1 . . CASSEGGVTRFDQPQHF TGTGCCAGCAGTGAAGGAGGCGTCACCCGGTTTGATCAGCCCCAGCATTTT
TRBJ1-6 TRBV2 . . CASTRLAAGSPLHF TGTGCCAGCACTAGACTGGCGGCGGGGTCACCCCTCCACTTT
TRBJ2-1 TRBV7-3 . . CASSLTVAPYNEQFF TGTGCCAGCAGCTTAACGGTAGCGCCCTACAATGAGCAGTTCTTC
TRBJ2-5 TRBV7-6 . . CASSLAGAQETQYF TGTGCCAGCAGCTTAGCAGGGGCCCAAGAGACCCAGTACTTC
TRBJ2-7 TRBV4-2 . TRBD2 CASSAGTSGSGEQYF TGTGCCAGCAGCGCCGGGACTAGCGGGAGCGGAGAGCAGTACTTC
TRBJ2-7 TRBV9 . . CASSVDGQRPEQYF TGTGCCAGCAGCGTAGACGGACAGCGCCCTGAGCAGTACTTC
TRBJ2-1 TRBV9 . TRBD2 CASSLTSGGPYNEQFF TGTGCCAGCAGCCTGACCAGCGGGGGGCCCTACAATGAGCAGTTCTTC
TRBJ2-1 TRBV19 . TRBD1 CASRPGAGQGGEQFF TGTGCCAGTAGACCTGGGGCGGGACAGGGCGGAGAGCAGTTCTTC
TRBJ1-4 TRBV11-2 . . CASSLTEQGRSEKLFF TGTGCCAGCAGCTTGACCGAACAGGGTAGAAGTGAAAAACTGTTTTTT
TRBJ2-1 TRBV5-1 . . CASSLERQGLYNEQFF TGCGCCAGCAGCTTGGAGAGGCAGGGATTATACAATGAGCAGTTCTTC
TRBJ1-2 TRBV25-1 once TRBD1 CASEEQGHKGNGYTF TGTGCCAGCGAGGAACAGGGGCATAAGGGAAATGGCTACACCTTC
TRBJ2-6 TRBV30 . . CAWTTPLNVLTF TGTGCCTGGACCACTCCCCTCAACGTCCTGACTTTC
TRBJ1-1 TRBV7-9 once . CASKGGSNTEAFF TGTGCCAGCAAGGGAGGATCGAACACTGAAGCTTTCTTT
TRBJ1-2 TRBV10-3 . TRBD1 CAISDSGQLYGYTF TGTGCCATCAGTGATTCGGGACAGCTCTATGGCTACACCTTC
TRBJ2-3 TRBV4-1 . TRBD2 CASSQPRLRGGTDTQYF TGCGCCAGCAGCCAACCCCGGCTGAGGGGAGGGACAGATACGCAGTATTTT
TRBJ1-2 TRBV10-3 . . CAISEVQEANYGYTF TGTGCCATCAGTGAAGTCCAGGAAGCTAACTATGGCTACACCTTC